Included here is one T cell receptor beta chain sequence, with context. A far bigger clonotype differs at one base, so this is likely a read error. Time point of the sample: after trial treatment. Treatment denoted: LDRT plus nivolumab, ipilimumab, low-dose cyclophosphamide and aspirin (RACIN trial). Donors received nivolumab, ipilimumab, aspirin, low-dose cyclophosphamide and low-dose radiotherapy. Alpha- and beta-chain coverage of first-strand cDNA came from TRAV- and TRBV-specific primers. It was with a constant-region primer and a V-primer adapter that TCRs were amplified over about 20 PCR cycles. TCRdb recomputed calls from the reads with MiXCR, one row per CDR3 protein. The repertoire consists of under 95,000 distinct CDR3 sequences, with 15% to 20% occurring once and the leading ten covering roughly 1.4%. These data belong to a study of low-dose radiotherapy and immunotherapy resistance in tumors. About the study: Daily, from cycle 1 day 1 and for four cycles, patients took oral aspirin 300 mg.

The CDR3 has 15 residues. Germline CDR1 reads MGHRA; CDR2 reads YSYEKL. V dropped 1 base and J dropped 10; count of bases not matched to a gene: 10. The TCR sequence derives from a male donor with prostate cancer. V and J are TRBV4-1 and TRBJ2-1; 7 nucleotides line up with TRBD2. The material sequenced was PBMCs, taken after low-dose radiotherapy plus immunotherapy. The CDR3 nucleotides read TGCGCCAGCAGCCAAGCCCCAGGCGGGAGTTACGAGCAGTTCTTC. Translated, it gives CASSQAPGGSYEQFF.